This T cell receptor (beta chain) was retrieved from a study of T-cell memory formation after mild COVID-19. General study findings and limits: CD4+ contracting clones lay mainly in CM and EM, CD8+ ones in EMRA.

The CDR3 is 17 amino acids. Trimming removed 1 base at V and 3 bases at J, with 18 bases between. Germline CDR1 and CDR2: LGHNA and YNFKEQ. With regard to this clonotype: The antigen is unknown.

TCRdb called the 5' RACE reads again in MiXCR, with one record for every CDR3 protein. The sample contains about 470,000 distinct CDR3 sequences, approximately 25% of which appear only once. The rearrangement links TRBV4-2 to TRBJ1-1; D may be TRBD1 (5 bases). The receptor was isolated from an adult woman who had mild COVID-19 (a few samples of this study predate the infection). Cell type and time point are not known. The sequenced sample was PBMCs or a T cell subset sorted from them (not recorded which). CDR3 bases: TGTGCCAGCAGCCAAGTCGGTATCCGTAGGGGTGACACTGAAGCTTTCTTT. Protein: CASSQVGIRRGDTEAFF.